This T cell receptor (beta chain) was sequenced during a study of blood T cell repertoires in COVID-19. At the level of the study: There were acute and convalescent COVID-19 samples, and they came from the United States, Italy and Spain.

Libraries were prepared by immunoSEQ multiplex PCR; TCRdb keeps only in-frame clonotypes and omits some of them. Counted here are some 160,000 clones, around 90% occurring once; the ten biggest clones make up about 2.6%. V was trimmed by 0 bases and J by 8 bases, leaving 14 bases between them. The CDR3 totals 14 residues. CDR1 and CDR2 from the germline V gene are SGHRS and YFSETQ. The sequenced material came from peripheral blood. The clonotype originates from a man aged 55 to 70 with acute or convalescent COVID-19. V usage is TRBV5-1 and J usage is TRBJ1-2; the D gene is possibly TRBD1 (5 bases). This CDR3 reads CASSLAQGTRGYTF. The DNA of the CDR3 is TGCGCCAGCAGCTTGGCGCAGGGTACGAGAGGCTACACCTTC.